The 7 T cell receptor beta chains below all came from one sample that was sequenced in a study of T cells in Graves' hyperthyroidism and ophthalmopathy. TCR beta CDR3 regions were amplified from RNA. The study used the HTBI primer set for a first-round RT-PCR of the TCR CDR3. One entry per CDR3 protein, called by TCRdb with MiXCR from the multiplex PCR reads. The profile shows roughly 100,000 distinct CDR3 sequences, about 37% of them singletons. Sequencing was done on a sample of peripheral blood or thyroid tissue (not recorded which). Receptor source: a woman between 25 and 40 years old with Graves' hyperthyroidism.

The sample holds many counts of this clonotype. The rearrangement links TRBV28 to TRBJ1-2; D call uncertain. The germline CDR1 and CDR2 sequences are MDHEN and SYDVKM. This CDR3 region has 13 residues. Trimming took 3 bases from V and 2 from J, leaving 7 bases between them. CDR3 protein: CASSLTDNYGYTF. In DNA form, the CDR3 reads TGTGCCAGCAGTTTGACTGACAACTATGGCTACACCTTC.

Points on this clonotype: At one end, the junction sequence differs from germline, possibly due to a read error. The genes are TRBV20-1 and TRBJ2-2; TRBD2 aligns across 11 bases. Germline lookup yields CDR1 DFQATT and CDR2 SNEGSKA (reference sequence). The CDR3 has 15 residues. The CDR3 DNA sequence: TGCAGTGCTAGAGGGACTAGCGGGCTAACCGGGGAGCTGTTTTTC. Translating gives CSARGTSGLTGELFF.

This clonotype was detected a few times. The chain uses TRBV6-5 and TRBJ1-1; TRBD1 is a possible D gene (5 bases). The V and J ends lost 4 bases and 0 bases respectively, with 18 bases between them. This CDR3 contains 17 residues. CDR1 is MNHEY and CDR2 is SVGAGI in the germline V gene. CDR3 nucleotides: TGTGCCAGCAGTTCAGGGAAAATCCCCTTTATGAACACTGAAGCTTTCTTT. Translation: CASSSGKIPFMNTEAFF.

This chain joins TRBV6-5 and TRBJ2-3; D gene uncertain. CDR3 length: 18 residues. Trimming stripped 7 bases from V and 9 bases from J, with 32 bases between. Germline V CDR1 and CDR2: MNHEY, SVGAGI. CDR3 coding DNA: TGTGCCAGCACCGACACCGGAAGCCAAGGGCTCCCGGTAGGAACGCAGTATTTT. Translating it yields CASTDTGSQGLPVGTQYF.

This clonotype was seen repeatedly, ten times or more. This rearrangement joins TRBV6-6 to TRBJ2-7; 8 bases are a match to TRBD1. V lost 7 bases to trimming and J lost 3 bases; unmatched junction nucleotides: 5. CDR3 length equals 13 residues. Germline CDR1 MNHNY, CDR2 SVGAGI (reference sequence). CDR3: CASTTDRGYEQYF. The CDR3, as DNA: TGTGCCAGCACCACAGACAGGGGCTACGAGCAGTACTTC.

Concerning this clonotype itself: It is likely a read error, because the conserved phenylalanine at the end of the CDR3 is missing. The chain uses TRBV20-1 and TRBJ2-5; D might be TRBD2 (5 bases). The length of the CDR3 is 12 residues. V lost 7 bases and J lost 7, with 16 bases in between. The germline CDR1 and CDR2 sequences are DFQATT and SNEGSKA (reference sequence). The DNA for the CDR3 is TGCAGTGGGGGTCGGGCAGGAGGGACCCAGTACCTC. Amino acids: CSGGRAGGTQYL.

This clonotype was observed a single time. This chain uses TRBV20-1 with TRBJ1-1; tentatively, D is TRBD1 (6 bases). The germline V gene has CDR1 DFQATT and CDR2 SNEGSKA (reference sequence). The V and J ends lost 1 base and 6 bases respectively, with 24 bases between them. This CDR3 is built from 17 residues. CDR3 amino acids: CSARALDEGVRNAEAFF. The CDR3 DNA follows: TGCAGTGCTAGAGCCCTCGACGAGGGGGTGAGAAACGCTGAAGCTTTCTTT.